This entry lists 30 T cell receptor beta chains sequenced from one sample in a study of shared clonotypes between healthy human individuals. The data were produced by immunoSEQ multiplex PCR, yet TCRdb's version contains in-frame clones alone and is incomplete. This table holds about 2.1 million clones, over 85% found once. Terminally differentiated effector memory CD45RA+ cells were excluded from the naive CD8 cells, which were CD45RO-negative and positively selected for CCR7. The sequencing input was naive CD8+ T cells from PBMCs. Receptors originate from a man aged 18 to 30 in good health. Some clones in this sample may be carry-over from other donors' samples.

The chain combines TRBV7-8 with TRBJ2-1, with TRBD1 identical over 8 bases. The trim removed 3 bases at V and 1 base at J, leaving 2 bases unmatched. Germline CDR1 and CDR2: SGHVS and FQNEAQ. CDR3 length: 15 residues. The CDR3 reads CASSLQGASYNEQFF. CDR3 DNA sequence: TGTGCCAGCAGCTTGCAGGGGGCGTCCTACAATGAGCAGTTCTTC.

Comment on this clone: The same CDR3 arises from other DNA sequences in this sample as well. V and J are TRBV27 and TRBJ2-7; no clear D gene. V lost 3 bases and J 2 bases, leaving 8 bases between the germline ends. Germline CDR1 reads MNHEY; CDR2 reads SMNVEV (reference sequence). This CDR3 has 13 amino acids. CDR3 sequence: CASSFGSTYEQYF. Written as DNA, the CDR3 is TGTGCCAGCAGTTTTGGCTCCACCTACGAGCAGTACTTC.

V is TRBV30 and J is TRBJ2-7, with a weak D call TRBD2 (5 bases). V was trimmed by 8 bases and J by 0 bases, leaving 14 bases between them. The CDR3 sequence is 13 residues long. CDR1 and CDR2 from the germline V gene are GTSNPN and SVGIG (reference sequence). The CDR3 reads CASGPRDSYEQYF. The CDR3 nucleotides are TGTGCCAGTGGACCGAGGGACTCCTACGAGCAGTACTTC.

This chain links TRBV6-1 with TRBJ2-1; possibly TRBD1 for D (6 bases). The CDR3 totals 15 residues. Germline V gene data show CDR1 as MNHNS and CDR2 as SASEGT. The germline V and J ends were trimmed by 5 bases and 0 bases, with 11 bases remaining between them. The CDR3 loop is CASSPVGGSYNEQFF. CDR3 nucleotides: TGTGCCAGCAGTCCGGTAGGGGGCTCCTACAATGAGCAGTTCTTC.

This clone has a single count. CDR3 protein: CASSPRDLPNYGYTF. The DNA of the CDR3 is TGTGCCAGCAGTCCCCGGGACCTCCCAAACTATGGCTACACCTTC. The chain has TRBV6-1 and TRBJ1-2; tentative D call: TRBD1 (5 bases). This CDR3 is 15 amino acids long. The germline V and J ends were trimmed by 5 bases and 2 bases, with 15 bases remaining between them. The germline CDR1 and CDR2 sequences are MNHNS and SASEGT.

This chain links TRBV4-2 with TRBJ1-1, with TRBD1 as a possible D gene (5 bases). Germline-derived CDR1 and CDR2 are LGHNA and YNFKEQ. V was trimmed by 1 base and J by 5 bases, leaving 14 bases between them. This CDR3 is 15 amino acids long. Written as DNA, the CDR3 is TGTGCCAGCAGCCAAGTTGGTATGGGGGGGACTGAAGCTTTCTTT. Amino acid sequence: CASSQVGMGGTEAFF.

The CDR3, as DNA: TGTGCCAGCAGCGAAACTATTACTAGCGGGGCCTACGAGCAGTACTTC. Its protein product is CASSETITSGAYEQYF. The V call is TRBV9, the J call TRBJ2-7; 10 nucleotides line up with TRBD2. CDR1 and CDR2 from the germline V gene are SGDLS and YYNGEE. This CDR3 region has 16 residues. With 3 bases clipped from V and 2 bases from J, the junction kept 8 bases outside the gene matches.

This chain uses TRBV2 with TRBJ1-5, with D tentatively TRBD1 (6 bases). CDR1 SNHLY and CDR2 FYNNEI come from the germline V gene. The V gene lost 7 bases and the J gene lost 3 bases, with 25 bases spanning the gap. This CDR3 spans 18 amino acids. CDR3 sequence reads: CASTTSGGPREYNQPQHF. The DNA of the CDR3 is TGTGCCAGCACCACCAGCGGGGGGCCAAGGGAGTACAATCAGCCCCAGCATTTT.

This chain joins TRBV10-3 and TRBJ1-1; possible D gene TRBD1, 6 bases. The CDR3 has 13 amino acids. The ends were cut back, 11 bases at V and 3 bases at J, with 16 bases in the middle. Germline V gene sequence: CDR1 ENHRY, CDR2 SYGVKD. The CDR3 is CAVQQTGYTEAFF. For the CDR3, the DNA is TGTGCCGTACAGCAGACAGGCTACACTGAAGCTTTCTTT.

This chain links TRBV6-1 with TRBJ2-7, with D maybe TRBD1 (6 bases). The CDR3 loop spans 17 amino acids. V dropped 3 bases and J dropped 6 bases, with 24 bases sitting between them. Germline CDR1 is MNHNS and CDR2 is SASEGT. DNA of the CDR3: TGTGCCAGCAGTGAGTATCGGTTGGGCAGGGGACGGGGCGAGCAGTACTTC. It codes for CASSEYRLGRGRGEQYF.

V usage is TRBV27 and J usage is TRBJ1-2, with TRBD1 matching over 7 bases. Germline V gives CDR1 MNHEY, CDR2 SMNVEV (reference sequence). V shed 2 bases and J 4 bases; nucleotides not matched to a gene: 7. CDR3 length: 15 amino acids. Here the CDR3 reads CASSLSRQGLYGYTF. The CDR3 coding sequence is TGTGCCAGCAGTTTAAGCAGACAGGGCCTCTATGGCTACACCTTC.

This chain connects TRBV4-2 to TRBJ2-5, with TRBD2 matching 7 bases. With the DNA end fitting TRBJ2-7 better, the J assignment may be wrong. This CDR3 is 15 amino acids long. Germline CDR1 and CDR2: LGHNA and YNFKEQ. The DNA of the CDR3 is TGTGCCAGCAGCCAAGACCCCCGGGAGGCATACGAGCAGTACTTC. Protein product: CASSQDPREAYEQYF.

The gene calls are TRBV28 and TRBJ1-2, with TRBD1 matching 7 bases. The CDR3 is 14 residues long. CDR1 is MDHEN and CDR2 is SYDVKM in the germline V gene. V was clipped by 3 bases and J by 7 bases; unmatched bases: 8. The CDR3 region is CASSLVGQGVGYTF. CDR3 nucleotide sequence: TGTGCCAGCAGTTTGGTAGGGCAGGGGGTTGGCTACACCTTC.

The CDR3 sequence: CASSHSGFDAEQYF. Written as DNA, the CDR3 is TGTGCCAGCAGTCATAGCGGATTCGACGCCGAGCAGTACTTC. J is TRBJ2-7 and V is TRBV2, with D perhaps matching TRBD2 (6 bases). Trimming stripped 5 bases from V and 6 bases from J, with 17 bases between. In germline, CDR1 is SNHLY, CDR2 FYNNEI. The CDR3 spans 14 residues.

This chain joins TRBV5-6 and TRBJ2-7, with D unresolved. This CDR3 has 15 residues. V lost 3 bases to trimming and J lost 5 bases, with 18 bases between them. Germline CDR1 reads SGHDT; CDR2 reads YYEEEE. CDR3 DNA sequence: TGTGCCAGCAGCTCAACCGACACAGACCTCAACGAGCAGTACTTC. It is translated as CASSSTDTDLNEQYF.

V and J are TRBV18 and TRBJ2-1; 8 nucleotides line up with TRBD1. From germline, CDR1 is KGHSH and CDR2 LQKENI. CDR3 size: 17 residues. The J segment lost 2 bases and the V segment lost 2 bases, leaving 8 bases of the junction unmatched. For the CDR3, the DNA is TGTGCCAGCTCACCAAATCCGGGACAGGCGGCCTACAATGAGCAGTTCTTC. Translated: CASSPNPGQAAYNEQFF.

The chain employs TRBV7-9 and TRBJ2-7; 8 bases are a match to TRBD1. CDR1 and CDR2 from the germline V gene are SEHNR and FQNEAQ (reference sequence). V lost 5 bases and J lost 1; bases outside the gene matches: 19. This CDR3 has 19 amino acids. CDR3 protein: CASSPDRGRRPRVSYEQYF. The CDR3 nucleotides are TGTGCCAGCAGCCCAGACAGGGGTCGTAGGCCTAGGGTTTCCTACGAGCAGTACTTC.

The chain has TRBV9 and TRBJ2-3, with D uncertain. V lost 3 bases to trimming and J lost 0 bases, with 11 bases between them. Germline V lookup: CDR1 SGDLS, CDR2 YYNGEE. The CDR3 covers 15 residues. The CDR3 DNA is TGTGCCAGCAGCGGTCGCGCGTCTAGCACAGATACGCAGTATTTT. This codes for CASSGRASSTDTQYF.

The J gene is TRBJ1-2, the V gene TRBV19, with D maybe TRBD1 (5 bases). Trimming stripped 0 bases from V and 0 bases from J, with 14 bases between. Germline CDR1 and CDR2: LNHDA and SQIVND (reference sequence). This CDR3 comprises 17 residues. The CDR3 DNA follows: TGTGCCAGTAGTATAGATCCCCCCGAGGGGACTAACTATGGCTACACCTTC. Amino acids: CASSIDPPEGTNYGYTF.

The J gene is TRBJ2-2, the V gene TRBV9, with 7 nucleotides matching TRBD1. From germline, CDR1 is SGDLS and CDR2 YYNGEE. This CDR3 spans 17 amino acids. V was pared by 1 base and J by 0 bases, with 6 bases of the junction left unmatched. CDR3 region: CASSVSRGPTNTGELFF. CDR3 sequence (DNA): TGTGCCAGCAGCGTATCAAGGGGGCCAACGAACACCGGGGAGCTGTTTTTT.

A word on this clone: Different DNA sequences within this sample yield the same CDR3. The chain recombines TRBV7-9 with TRBJ2-7; maybe TRBD2 (6 bases). The CDR3 is 14 residues long. Deletions cut 1 base from V and 3 bases from J, with 10 bases between. Germline lookup yields CDR1 SEHNR and CDR2 FQNEAQ (reference sequence). CDR3 sequence (DNA): TGTGCCAGCAGCTTAGGGCGGGGATACTACGAGCAGTACTTC. Residues: CASSLGRGYYEQYF.

V is TRBV27 and J is TRBJ2-3; D is unclear. The germline gives CDR1 MNHEY, CDR2 SMNVEV (reference sequence). The CDR3 length is 14 residues. The germline V and J ends were trimmed by 7 bases and 4 bases, with 15 bases remaining between them. The DNA of the CDR3 is TGTGCCAGCACCTCCCTCGCGGATGCAGATACGCAGTATTTT. Translating it yields CASTSLADADTQYF.

The chain recombines TRBV9 with TRBJ2-3; 10 nucleotides agree with TRBD1. Germline CDR1 and CDR2: SGDLS and YYNGEE. This CDR3 comprises 15 residues. Losses at the gene ends were 3 bases for V and 4 bases for J; bases not matched to a gene: 5. DNA of the CDR3: TGTGCCAGCAGCGACCGGGACAGGGGCCCAGATACGCAGTATTTT. Translating it yields CASSDRDRGPDTQYF.

The chain links TRBV7-8 to TRBJ2-7; 10 nucleotides match TRBD2. Trimming took 5 bases from V and 0 from J; bases not matched to a gene: 16. The V gene's germline CDR1 is SGHVS and CDR2 FQNEAQ. The length of the CDR3 is 19 residues. Here the CDR3 DNA reads TGTGCCAGCAGCAAAGAACGTAGGACTAGCGGAATAACCTCCTACGAGCAGTACTTC. Its translation: CASSKERRTSGITSYEQYF. The full variable domain, in which reference TRBV7-8 and TRBJ2-7 provide the parts outside the CDR3, is GAGVSQSPRYKVAKRGQDVALRCDPISGHVSLFWYQQALGQGPEFLTYFQNEAQLDKSGLPSDRFFAERPEGSVSTLKIQRTQQEDSAVYLCASSKERRTSGITSYEQYFGPGTRLTVT.

The chain has TRBV5-6 and TRBJ2-5; D not resolved. Germline V lookup: CDR1 SGHDT, CDR2 YYEEEE. The CDR3 consists of 15 residues. The ends were cut back, 4 bases at V and 1 base at J, with 14 bases in the middle. The DNA for the CDR3 is TGTGCCAGCAGCCTTAAACAGCAGTTCCAAGAGACCCAGTACTTC. This codes for CASSLKQQFQETQYF.

On this clone itself: This same CDR3 is encoded by further DNA sequences in the sample. The chain joins TRBV28 to TRBJ1-1; a possible D gene is TRBD1 (6 bases). The CDR3 contains 15 residues. Germline-derived CDR1 and CDR2 are MDHEN and SYDVKM. V was clipped by 6 bases and J by 0 bases, with 14 bases between them. The DNA of the CDR3 is TGTGCCAGCAGCCCACTGGGACAATTGAACACTGAAGCTTTCTTT. The encoded protein is CASSPLGQLNTEAFF. Together with reference TRBV28 and TRBJ1-1, the CDR3 gives the full variable domain: DVKVTQSSRYLVKRTGEKVFLECVQDMDHENMFWYRQDPGLGLRLIYFSYDVKMKEKGDIPEGYSVSREKKERFSLILESASTNQTSMYLCASSPLGQLNTEAFFGQGTRLTVV.

J is TRBJ1-2 and V is TRBV28; maybe TRBD1 (5 bases). Germline assignment: CDR1 MDHEN and CDR2 SYDVKM. This CDR3 has 16 amino acids. V was trimmed by 2 bases and J by 3 bases, leaving 16 bases between them. The CDR3 reads CASSLRRDGLDYGYTF. The CDR3 DNA sequence: TGTGCCAGCAGTTTACGGAGGGACGGTCTTGACTATGGCTACACCTTC.

In DNA, the CDR3 is TGTGCCAGCAGTTTATCGGTGGGCGCTCTCAATGAGCAGTTCTTC. Translating it yields CASSLSVGALNEQFF. The V gene is TRBV27, the J gene TRBJ2-1; D not resolved. Germline V lookup: CDR1 MNHEY, CDR2 SMNVEV (reference sequence). V lost 0 bases and J 6 bases, leaving 12 bases between the germline ends. The CDR3 spans 15 residues.

This CDR3 is CASSITRTEYQETQYF. In nucleotides, the CDR3 is TGTGCCAGCAGCATAACAAGGACAGAGTACCAAGAGACCCAGTACTTC. V and J are TRBV27 and TRBJ2-5, with D possibly matching TRBD1 (6 bases). CDR1 and CDR2 (germline): MNHEY, SMNVEV (reference sequence). The CDR3 is made up of 16 amino acids. The germline V and J ends were trimmed by 6 bases and 0 bases, with 17 bases remaining between them.

V and J are TRBV7-2 and TRBJ2-1, with D perhaps matching TRBD2 (6 bases). V dropped 1 base and J dropped 0 bases, with 13 bases sitting between them. The CDR3 runs to 17 residues. Germline-derived CDR1 and CDR2 are SGHTA and FQGNSA. CDR3 sequence reads: CASSLVGGLSSYNEQFF. CDR3 nucleotide sequence: TGTGCCAGCAGCTTAGTGGGTGGACTAAGCTCCTACAATGAGCAGTTCTTC.